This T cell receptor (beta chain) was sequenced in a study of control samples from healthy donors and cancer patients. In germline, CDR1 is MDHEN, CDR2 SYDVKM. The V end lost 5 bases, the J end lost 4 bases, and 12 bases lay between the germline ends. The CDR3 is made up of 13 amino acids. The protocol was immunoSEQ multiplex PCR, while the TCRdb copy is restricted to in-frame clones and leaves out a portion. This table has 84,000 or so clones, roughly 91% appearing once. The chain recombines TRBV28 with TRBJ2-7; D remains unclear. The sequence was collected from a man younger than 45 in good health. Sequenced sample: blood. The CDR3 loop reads CASSPPQVYEQYF. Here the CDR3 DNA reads TGTGCCAGCAGTCCCCCCCAGGTGTACGAGCAGTACTTC.